One and the same sample provided the 18 T cell receptor beta chains below, sequenced in a study of T cells after yellow fever vaccination. TCRdb reprocessed the 5' RACE reads with MiXCR, giving one entry per CDR3 protein. The sample records about 160,000 distinct CDR3 sequences, 5.5% to 7.5% being singletons. The material sequenced was CD4+ T cells sorted from PBMCs, taken 5 to 6 days after the first yellow fever vaccination. These receptors were obtained from a man younger than 30 who received the YFV17D yellow fever vaccine.

The table lists this clonotype with a few counts. The rearrangement uses TRBV5-1 and TRBJ1-6, with D maybe TRBD1 (6 bases). The CDR3 covers 14 residues. Germline V CDR1 and CDR2: SGHRS, YFSETQ. V lost 4 bases and J lost 9, with 14 bases in between. The CDR3 DNA sequence: TGCGCCAGCAGCCGGGCAGGGGTTATTTCACCCCTCCACTTT. The encoded protein is CASSRAGVISPLHF.

This clonotype was detected many times. CDR3 sequence reads: CAISDMMIYGYTF. The CDR3 DNA reads as TGTGCCATCAGTGATATGATGATCTATGGCTACACCTTC. The rearrangement links TRBV10-3 to TRBJ1-2, with D unclear. The CDR3 consists of 13 residues. The germline V and J ends were trimmed by 3 bases and 4 bases, with 9 bases remaining between them. CDR1 and CDR2 (germline): ENHRY, SYGVKD.

This clonotype was counted many times. The chain has TRBV12-3 or TRBV12-4 and TRBJ2-2; TRBD1 might be the D (5 bases). The CDR3 consists of 14 residues. Trimming left V 8 bases short and J 7 bases short, with 17 bases between. The chain's CDR3 is CASVGVPDGGELFF. The CDR3 region has the DNA TGTGCCAGCGTAGGGGTCCCTGATGGCGGGGAGCTGTTTTTT.

This clonotype has ten or more counts. The gene calls are TRBV7-9 and TRBJ2-7; tentatively, D is TRBD1 (5 bases). The CDR3 spans 13 residues. The V end lost 5 bases, the J end lost 2 bases, and 10 bases lay between the germline ends. The V gene's germline CDR1 is SEHNR and CDR2 FQNEAQ (reference sequence). The CDR3 here is CASSATEPYEQYF. The CDR3 DNA sequence: TGTGCCAGCAGCGCGACAGAACCCTACGAGCAGTACTTC.

This clonotype was picked up many times. The chain couples TRBV7-9 to TRBJ2-4, with D unclear. The CDR3 sequence is 15 residues long. Looked up from germline, CDR1 is SEHNR and CDR2 is FQNEAQ (reference sequence). With 2 bases removed from V and 0 bases from J, the gap between germline ends came to 8 bases. The CDR3: CASSLLGLAKNIQYF. The CDR3 region has the DNA TGTGCCAGCAGCTTATTAGGTCTAGCCAAAAACATTCAGTACTTC.

The gene calls are TRBV6-5 and TRBJ1-1; D may be TRBD1 (6 bases). Per germline, CDR1 MNHEY and CDR2 SVGAGI. CDR3 length: 14 residues. V was pared by 2 bases and J by 5 bases, with 12 bases between. This chain's CDR3 is CASSYNQGRTEAFF. The CDR3 bases are TGTGCCAGCAGTTACAATCAGGGGAGAACTGAAGCTTTCTTT.

This clonotype appeared many times. V and J are TRBV29-1 and TRBJ1-1; 10 nucleotides agree with TRBD1. The CDR3 runs to 12 residues. The trim removed 6 bases at V and 11 bases at J, leaving 9 bases unmatched. The germline V gene has CDR1 SQVTM and CDR2 ANQGSEA. The CDR3, as DNA: TGCAGCGTGCGACAGGGGGCCCGCGGGGCTTTCTTT. Its translation is CSVRQGARGAFF.

This clonotype showed up just a few times. The rearrangement uses TRBV6-1 and TRBJ2-5, with 10 positions matching TRBD1. Trimming at V came to 8 bases and at J to 3 bases, leaving 12 bases not matched to a gene. This CDR3 contains 16 residues. The germline V gene has CDR1 MNHNS and CDR2 SASEGT. The CDR3 reads CASQGGSGTGEETQYF. CDR3 in DNA: TGTGCCAGCCAGGGGGGGTCCGGGACAGGGGAAGAGACCCAGTACTTC.

Many counts were recorded for this clonotype. CDR3 sequence reads: CASTRTGGAEAFF. The CDR3 DNA follows: TGTGCCAGCACCCGAACGGGCGGAGCTGAAGCTTTCTTT. The rearrangement uses TRBV6-2 or TRBV6-3 and TRBJ1-1; D remains unclear. CDR3 length equals 13 residues. The germline V and J ends were trimmed by 7 bases and 6 bases, with 15 bases remaining between them. CDR1 and CDR2 from the germline V gene are MNHEY and SVGEGT.

This clonotype came up a few times. The CDR3 is CAWSAGYNSPLHF. The DNA for the CDR3 is TGTGCCTGGAGTGCGGGATATAATTCACCCCTCCACTTT. The chain employs TRBV30 and TRBJ1-6; D is unclear. The V gene lost 1 base and the J gene lost 4 bases, with 5 bases spanning the gap. The germline CDR1 and CDR2 sequences are GTSNPN and SVGIG (reference sequence). This CDR3 has 13 amino acids. Looking up the rest from reference TRBV30 and TRBJ1-6 gives the full variable domain: SQTIHQWPATLVQPVGSPLSLECTVEGTSNPNLYWYRQAAGRGLQLLFYSVGIGQISSEVPQNLSASRPQDRQFILSSKKLLLSDSGFYLCAWSAGYNSPLHFGNGTRLTVT.

This clonotype showed up many times. The chain carries TRBV5-1 and TRBJ1-2, with 10 bases aligning to TRBD1. V was pared by 5 bases and J by 8 bases, with 9 bases of the junction left unmatched. Germline values: CDR1 SGHRS, CDR2 YFSETQ. CDR3 length equals 14 residues. The DNA for the CDR3 is TGCGCCAGCAGGGACCGGGACAGGGGCGTAGGCTACACCTTC. Residues: CASRDRDRGVGYTF.

The V call is TRBV5-1, the J call TRBJ2-3, with no clear D. CDR3 size: 15 residues. The V gene's germline CDR1 is SGHRS and CDR2 YFSETQ. V lost 4 bases and J 0 bases, leaving 12 bases between the germline ends. CDR3 in amino acids: CASSAPARSTDTQYF. CDR3 coding DNA: TGCGCCAGCAGCGCGCCAGCCCGCAGCACAGATACGCAGTATTTT.

The chain links TRBV20-1 to TRBJ2-1, with D uncertain. The V gene's germline CDR1 is DFQATT and CDR2 SNEGSKA (reference sequence). The CDR3 totals 12 residues. The V end was cut by 6 bases, the J end by 5 bases, with 11 bases between. The CDR3 is CSANREDNEQFF. The CDR3 DNA sequence: TGCAGTGCAAATCGTGAAGACAATGAGCAGTTCTTC.

The chain has TRBV7-9 and TRBJ1-6, with D possibly TRBD1 on 5 matching bases. V dropped 5 bases and J dropped 8 bases, with 13 bases sitting between them. The CDR3 extends over 14 amino acids. CDR1 is SEHNR and CDR2 is FQNEAQ in the germline V gene (reference sequence). The DNA for the CDR3 is TGTGCCAGCAGCCTACAGGCGGACGATTCACCCCTCCACTTT. Translating it yields CASSLQADDSPLHF.

This clonotype was counted only a few times. The gene calls are TRBV7-2 and TRBJ2-2; TRBD2 aligns across 7 bases. Trimming at V came to 8 bases and at J to 2 bases, leaving 8 bases not matched to a gene. The CDR3 extends over 15 amino acids. Germline V gene sequence: CDR1 SGHTA, CDR2 FQGNSA. CDR3 region: CASGGAGVNTGELFF. The CDR3 DNA is TGTGCCAGCGGCGGCGCGGGGGTCAACACCGGGGAGCTGTTTTTT.

This clonotype was observed at least ten times. The chain uses TRBV11-1 and TRBJ2-5; TRBD2 aligns across 7 bases. The CDR3 loop spans 14 amino acids. Losses at the gene ends were 7 bases for V and 4 bases for J; bases not matched to a gene: 9. Germline V lookup: CDR1 SGHAT, CDR2 FQDESV (reference sequence). The chain's CDR3 is CASIESSSGETQYF. Written as DNA, the CDR3 is TGTGCCAGCATCGAATCTTCTAGCGGAGAGACCCAGTACTTC.

The rearrangement uses TRBV20-1 and TRBJ2-7; D is possibly TRBD2 (6 bases). Trimming pared 1 base from V and 4 bases from J, leaving 17 bases between. CDR3 length equals 15 residues. Germline V gene sequence: CDR1 DFQATT, CDR2 SNEGSKA (reference sequence). The CDR3 DNA reads as TGCAGTGCTAGAGGGCCGGGACTGGGCGTTTACGAGCAGTACGTC. It specifies CSARGPGLGVYEQYV.

This clonotype came up many times. This sequence joins TRBV20-1 and TRBJ1-2; D ambiguous. V shed 1 base and J shed 4 bases, with 13 bases lying between them. The CDR3 runs to 14 residues. CDR1 is DFQATT and CDR2 is SNEGSKA in the germline V gene (reference sequence). The CDR3 bases are TGCAGTGCTAGAGGCGAGGGCCTCTTCTATGGCTACACCTTC. Translated: CSARGEGLFYGYTF.